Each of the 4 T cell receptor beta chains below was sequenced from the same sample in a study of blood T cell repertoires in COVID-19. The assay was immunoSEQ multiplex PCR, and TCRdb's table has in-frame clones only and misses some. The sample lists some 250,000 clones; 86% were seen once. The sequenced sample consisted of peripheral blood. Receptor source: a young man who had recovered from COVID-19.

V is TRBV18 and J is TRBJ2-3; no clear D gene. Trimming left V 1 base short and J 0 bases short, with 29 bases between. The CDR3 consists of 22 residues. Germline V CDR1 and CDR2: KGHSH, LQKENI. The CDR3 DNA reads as TGTGCCAGCTCACCACTCTGGGCTGGCAGGTCTACCCTCTCCTCTAGCACAGATACGCAGTATTTT. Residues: CASSPLWAGRSTLSSSTDTQYF.

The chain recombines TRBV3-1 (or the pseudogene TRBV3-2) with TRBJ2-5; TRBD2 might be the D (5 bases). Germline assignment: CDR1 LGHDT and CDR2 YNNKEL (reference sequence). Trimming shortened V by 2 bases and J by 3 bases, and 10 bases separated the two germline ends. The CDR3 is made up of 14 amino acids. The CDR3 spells CASSQLTGKETQYF. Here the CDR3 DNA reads TGTGCCAGCAGCCAACTGACGGGGAAAGAGACCCAGTACTTC.

For the CDR3, the DNA is TGTGCCAGCAGCTTACGTGGTGGGGACAGGGGCCAAGAGACCCAGTACTTC. Its translation: CASSLRGGDRGQETQYF. This chain links TRBV11-3 with TRBJ2-5, with TRBD1 identical over 10 bases. Germline V gene data show CDR1 as SGHNT and CDR2 as YENEEA. Trimming took 2 bases from V and 1 from J; bases not matched to a gene: 7. The CDR3 is 17 residues long.

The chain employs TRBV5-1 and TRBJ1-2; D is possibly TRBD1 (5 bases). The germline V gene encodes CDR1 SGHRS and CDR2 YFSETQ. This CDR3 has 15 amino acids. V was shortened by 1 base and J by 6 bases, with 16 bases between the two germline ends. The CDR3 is CASSLIFGGGNGYTF. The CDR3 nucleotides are TGCGCCAGCAGCTTGATTTTTGGGGGAGGAAATGGCTACACCTTC.